This T cell receptor beta chain was recorded in a study of blood T cell repertoires in COVID-19. In the study overall: The study drew acute and convalescent COVID-19 samples from the United States, Italy and Spain.

Methods used by the authors: How many nucleated cells were present was estimated from reference gene primer amplification. Measured with immunoSEQ multiplex PCR; TCRdb has only the in-frame clones, and not every one. That table is the source of V, J and clone size, and D and trimming were worked out from the DNA. The sample has fewer than 200,000 clones, 70% to 90% seen once. CDR1 and CDR2 from the germline V gene are LGHDT and YNNKEL (reference sequence). V lost 4 bases, J lost 4 bases, and 13 bases lay in between. The CDR3 has 14 amino acids. The source of this sequence is a woman aged 80 or over with acute or convalescent COVID-19. The chain combines TRBV3-1 (or the pseudogene TRBV3-2) with TRBJ1-2; D is perhaps TRBD1 (5 bases). The sample consisted of peripheral blood. The CDR3 region is CASSPSRGGYGYTF. The CDR3 region has the DNA TGTGCCAGCAGCCCTTCGCGGGGGGGCTATGGCTACACCTTC.